This TCR beta chain was found in a study of blood T cell repertoires in COVID-19. Study as a whole: Some COVID-19 samples were acute and others convalescent; all came from the United States, Italy and Spain. Sources were T cells, B-cell-depleted T cells, or PBMCs; the material itself was cDNA or gDNA.

The germline V gene has CDR1 WNHNN and CDR2 SYGVQD (reference sequence). The CDR3 covers 14 residues. V was shortened by 3 bases and J by 5 bases, with 13 bases between the two germline ends. Original data processing: For nucleated cells, counts were estimated from reference gene primer amplification. TCRdb keeps only in-frame clones here, not all; method: immunoSEQ multiplex PCR. Clone size and V and J calls were adopted from that table, with D and trimming inferred from the DNA. This sample yields a few hundred thousand clones, of which 75% to 85% are seen a single time; roughly 7% belongs to the top ten.

The TCR sequence derives from a woman in her fifties or sixties with acute or convalescent COVID-19. The rearrangement joins TRBV10-1 to TRBJ1-1, with D tentatively TRBD1 (5 bases). Sequenced: peripheral blood. The CDR3 loop is CASSETRVTTEAFF. The CDR3 DNA reads TGCGCCAGCAGTGAAACCAGGGTTACGACTGAAGCTTTCTTT.